This T cell receptor beta chain emerged from a study of T cell clonality in common variable immunodeficiency. The study, taken as a whole, reports: Reportedly, TCR beta sequences from common variable immunodeficiency showed fewer deletions and N-nucleotide insertions. CVID subjects had higher TCRbeta clonality than healthy controls, most marked in about a third.

CDR1 and CDR2 (germline): SGHTA, FQGNSA. The CDR3 consists of 15 residues. Assay used: immunoSEQ multiplex PCR; TCRdb lists only in-frame clones, some missing. Altogether tens of thousands of clones were found in the sample, and no singletons occur. Patients and controls were mostly of Caucasian heritage. Each donor provided 5 to 8 ml of heparinized whole blood. The table lists this clone with a few counts. Its antigen is currently unknown. This may be a read error: a much more frequent sequence differs by one nucleotide. The missing CDR3 end, 3 residues past where the read stops, is filled in from the germline J gene. The sample carries other DNA sequences with the same CDR3.

The sequenced sample consisted of peripheral blood mononuclear cells. This sequence joins TRBV7-2 and TRBJ1-3; TRBD1 is a possible D gene (5 bases). The receptor was derived from a person aged 18 to 75 in good health. This chain's CDR3 is CASSLGPGPGNTIYF. CDR3 DNA, as far as it was read: TGTGCCAGCAGCTTAGGTCCAGGGCCTGGAAACACA. Filled out from reference TRBV7-2 and TRBJ1-3, the complete variable domain reads GAGVSQSPSNKVTEKGKDVELRCDPISGHTALYWYRQSLGQGLEFLIYFQGNSAPDKSGLPSDRFSAERTGGSVSTLTIQRTQQEDSAVYLCASSLGPGPGNTIYFGEGSWLTVV.